This entry lists 32 T cell receptor beta chains sequenced from one sample in a study of shared clonotypes between healthy human individuals (dated by TCRdb to 2018 to 2020). The method was the immunoSEQ multiplex PCR assay. The immuneACCESS repertoire file appears here via TCRdb, limited to in-frame rearrangements. These files lack a portion of the clones; in checked studies, under half of the deficit traces to unresolved V genes, and the cause of the others is not known. The sample records about 580,000 clones, roughly 98% of which are singletons. 0.3% of the sample is in the top ten clones. CD8 naive samples consisted of CD45RO-negative cells that were positively selected for CCR7, yielding a CD45RA+CCR7+ population without TemRA cells. Sequencing was done on a sample of naive CD8+ T cells sorted from blood. Taken with the paper, the label for cell subset or site translates to: CD45RA+CCR7+. These receptors were taken from a man aged 25-40 years in good health.

As to this clone: Other nucleotide sequences from this sample produce the same CDR3. The rearrangement links TRBV11-3 to TRBJ2-2; tentatively, D is TRBD2 (5 bases). CDR3 size: 13 residues. Trimming took off 5 bases at V and 5 bases at J, with 9 bases between the two ends. The germline gives CDR1 SGHNT, CDR2 YENEEA. CDR3 nucleotide sequence: TGTGCCAGCAGCCCCCGAGGGACCGGGGAGCTGTTTTTT. Its translation: CASSPRGTGELFF.

The chain is built from TRBV11-3 and TRBJ2-1, with 9 bases matching TRBD2. With V trimmed by 4 bases and J by 5 bases, 6 bases remained unmatched. CDR3 length: 15 amino acids. The germline V gene encodes CDR1 SGHNT and CDR2 YENEEA. The CDR3 bases are TGTGCCAGCAGCTCCCCTTCTAGCGGGGACAATGAGCAGTTCTTC. Residues: CASSSPSSGDNEQFF.

This clone was observed once. This CDR3 is CASSERTGGVDTQYF. The CDR3 DNA sequence: TGTGCCAGCAGCGAAAGGACAGGGGGTGTCGATACGCAGTATTTT. The chain couples TRBV9 to TRBJ2-3, with 10 positions matching TRBD1. V trimming: 3 bases; J trimming: 6 bases; junction bases outside the gene matches: 7. Germline V gene sequence: CDR1 SGDLS, CDR2 YYNGEE. CDR3 size: 15 residues.

The chain combines TRBV7-9 with TRBJ2-5; no reliable D call. With 3 bases removed from V and 3 bases from J, the gap between germline ends came to 11 bases. This CDR3 region has 14 residues. Germline CDR1 SEHNR, CDR2 FQNEAQ (reference sequence). The CDR3 DNA follows: TGTGCCAGCAGCTTTGGTGGAATTGAAGAGACCCAGTACTTC. Translation gives CASSFGGIEETQYF.

This rearrangement joins TRBV6-5 to TRBJ2-1; 8 bases are shared with TRBD2. This CDR3 is 14 amino acids long. Losses at the gene ends were 6 bases for V and 6 bases for J; bases not matched to a gene: 7. CDR1 is MNHEY and CDR2 is SVGAGI in the germline V gene. CDR3 protein: CASSFAGGVNEQFF. The DNA for the CDR3 is TGTGCCAGCAGCTTTGCGGGGGGCGTCAATGAGCAGTTCTTC.

The chain employs TRBV29-1 and TRBJ2-7, with D unclear. V lost 4 bases to trimming and J lost 2 bases, with 15 bases between them. The CDR3 extends over 14 amino acids. CDR1 is SQVTM, CDR2 ANQGSEA, per germline. The CDR3 loop reads CSVVGWNGPYEQYF. Here the CDR3 DNA reads TGCAGCGTTGTAGGTTGGAACGGGCCCTACGAGCAGTACTTC.

The chain employs TRBV10-1 and TRBJ2-1; TRBD2 aligns across 9 bases. The CDR3 sequence is 17 residues long. The germline V gene encodes CDR1 WNHNN and CDR2 SYGVQD (reference sequence). V shed 2 bases, J shed 8 bases, and the junction held 13 bases outside the gene matches. CDR3 sequence: CASSEGDPGLAGYEQFF. The CDR3 bases are TGCGCCAGCAGTGAGGGGGACCCGGGACTAGCCGGGTATGAGCAGTTCTTC.

This chain uses TRBV4-1 with TRBJ1-1; TRBD1 agrees at 10 bases. There are 17 residues in the CDR3. The V gene's germline CDR1 is MGHRA and CDR2 YSYEKL. Trimming cost V 0 bases and J 1 base; bases outside gene matches: 5. This CDR3 reads CASSQDTTGGANTEAFF. In DNA, the CDR3 is TGCGCCAGCAGCCAAGATACGACAGGGGGCGCGAACACTGAAGCTTTCTTT.

The chain is built from TRBV7-3 and TRBJ2-1; 8 bases map to TRBD1. Trimming cost V 5 bases and J 4 bases; bases outside gene matches: 7. This CDR3 has 15 residues. In germline, CDR1 is SGHTA, CDR2 FQGTGA. In DNA, the CDR3 is TGTGCCAGCAGCGAAACAGGGGGTCCTTACAATGAGCAGTTCTTC. Translating gives CASSETGGPYNEQFF.

The chain combines TRBV18 with TRBJ2-7; D is perhaps TRBD1 (6 bases). The CDR3 has 14 residues. Trimming removed 2 bases from V and 2 bases from J, with 10 bases in between. Germline CDR1 reads KGHSH; CDR2 reads LQKENI. In DNA, the CDR3 is TGTGCCAGCTCACCAGAGGACAGACCCTACGAGCAGTACTTC. Its translation: CASSPEDRPYEQYF.

The gene calls are TRBV7-8 and TRBJ2-3, with 7 bases lining up with TRBD2. The CDR3 spans 17 residues. The germline V gene encodes CDR1 SGHVS and CDR2 FQNEAQ. Unmatched junction bases numbered 11, after V lost 1 base and J lost 4 bases. This CDR3 is CASSLGAATTSSDTQYF. In nucleotides, the CDR3 is TGTGCCAGCAGCTTAGGAGCCGCGACGACTAGCTCAGATACGCAGTATTTT.

The chain links TRBV5-6 to TRBJ2-5; 8 nucleotides agree with TRBD2. Per germline, CDR1 SGHDT and CDR2 YYEEEE. The CDR3 loop spans 18 amino acids. With V trimmed by 1 base and J by 2 bases, 13 bases remained unmatched. DNA for the CDR3: TGTGCCAGCAGCTTGCGGCTAGCGGGCGTGTCGCCTCAAGAGACCCAGTACTTC. This encodes CASSLRLAGVSPQETQYF.

This chain connects TRBV11-2 to TRBJ2-1; 12 bases fit TRBD2. Looked up from germline, CDR1 is SGHAT and CDR2 is FQNNGV. The CDR3 totals 15 residues. Trimming took 1 base from V and 8 from J; bases not matched to a gene: 3. CDR3 amino acids: CASSLALAGGDEQFF. The CDR3 region has the DNA TGTGCCAGCAGCTTAGCACTAGCGGGGGGCGATGAGCAGTTCTTC. The full variable domain, rest sourced from reference TRBV11-2 and TRBJ2-1, is EAGVAQSPRYKIIEKRQSVAFWCNPISGHATLYWYQQILGQGPKLLIQFQNNGVVDDSQLPKDRFSAERLKGVDSTLKIQPAKLEDSAVYLCASSLALAGGDEQFFGPGTRLTVL.

This chain links TRBV7-2 with TRBJ2-7, with TRBD2 matching 7 bases. The CDR3 is made up of 15 amino acids. Germline V gene lookup returns CDR1 SGHTA and CDR2 FQGNSA. The trim removed 1 base at V and 1 base at J, leaving 4 bases unmatched. The CDR3 DNA is TGTGCCAGCAGCTTAGAGCGGGATGCATCCTACGAGCAGTACTTC. Amino acids: CASSLERDASYEQYF.

J is TRBJ2-6 and V is TRBV6-1; 12 bases align to TRBD2. The V gene's germline CDR1 is MNHNS and CDR2 SASEGT. The CDR3 is made up of 19 amino acids. The V segment lost 2 bases and the J segment 1 base; nucleotides outside the gene matches: 6. This chain's CDR3 is CASSEYLAGGPSGANVLTF. The CDR3 DNA is TGTGCCAGCAGTGAATATCTAGCGGGAGGGCCATCTGGGGCCAACGTCCTGACTTTC.

CDR3 bases: TGCGCCAGCAGCCAAGGTAGCGGGGGGAACACCGGGGAGCTGTTTTTT. It is translated as CASSQGSGGNTGELFF. This chain links TRBV4-1 with TRBJ2-2; 9 nucleotides agree with TRBD2. With 1 base clipped from V and 1 base from J, the junction kept 1 base outside the gene matches. This CDR3 is 16 amino acids long. Germline V gives CDR1 MGHRA, CDR2 YSYEKL.

This chain connects TRBV10-3 to TRBJ2-1; perhaps TRBD2 as D (6 bases). V dropped 3 bases and J dropped 4 bases, with 13 bases sitting between them. There are 15 residues in the CDR3. CDR1 is ENHRY and CDR2 is SYGVKD in the germline V gene. CDR3 bases: TGTGCCATCAGTGAAGGGGAGGTGGGTTACAATGAGCAGTTCTTC. It translates to CAISEGEVGYNEQFF.

The V call is TRBV4-1, the J call TRBJ2-1; 10 bases line up with TRBD2. After removal of 3 bases from V and 3 bases from J, the junction contained 2 bases not matched to a gene. Looked up from germline, CDR1 is MGHRA and CDR2 is YSYEKL. This CDR3 comprises 15 residues. The CDR3 DNA follows: TGCGCCAGCAGCCACGGACTAGCGGTCTACAATGAGCAGTTCTTC. As protein: CASSHGLAVYNEQFF.

The CDR3 protein is CSVEVRGREDEAFF. CDR3 sequence (DNA): TGCAGCGTTGAAGTGCGGGGTCGAGAGGATGAAGCTTTCTTT. The V gene is TRBV29-1, the J gene TRBJ1-1; D gene ambiguous. Trimming shortened V by 1 base and J by 7 bases, and 16 bases separated the two germline ends. CDR3 length: 14 residues. Germline CDR1 reads SQVTM; CDR2 reads ANQGSEA.

The V gene is TRBV6-1, the J gene TRBJ1-2, with TRBD1 matching over 7 bases. CDR1 is MNHNS, CDR2 SASEGT, per germline. V shed 3 bases and J 5 bases; nucleotides not matched to a gene: 3. The CDR3 runs 13 residues. The CDR3 sequence is CASSDRQGYGYTF. The CDR3 nucleotides are TGTGCCAGCAGTGATCGACAGGGATATGGCTACACCTTC.

The rearrangement joins TRBV5-1 to TRBJ2-2; D is ambiguous. V was shortened by 2 bases and J by 7 bases, with 9 bases between the two germline ends. The CDR3 spans 13 residues. The germline V gene encodes CDR1 SGHRS and CDR2 YFSETQ. Here the CDR3 DNA reads TGCGCCAGCAGCTTAGAAGAGGTCGGGGAGCTGTTTTTT. This gives the protein CASSLEEVGELFF.

This clone was counted once. The rearrangement joins TRBV27 to TRBJ2-7, with TRBD2 matching over 8 bases. Trimming took 3 bases from V and 5 from J; bases not matched to a gene: 9. The germline V gene has CDR1 MNHEY and CDR2 SMNVEV (reference sequence). This CDR3 spans 15 amino acids. CDR3 sequence (DNA): TGTGCCAGCAGTTTTAAGCCTAGCGGGTGGGACGAGCAGTACTTC. Translation gives CASSFKPSGWDEQYF.

The chain carries TRBV7-2 and TRBJ2-1, with TRBD2 matching 9 bases. Unmatched junction bases numbered 13, after V lost 5 bases and J lost 8 bases. The CDR3 length is 16 residues. In germline, CDR1 is SGHTA, CDR2 FQGNSA. The CDR3 DNA is TGTGCCAGCAGCCTTCCCGCCGGGACTAGCTTTCATGAGCAGTTCTTC. Translating gives CASSLPAGTSFHEQFF. The full variable domain, its missing parts supplied by reference TRBV7-2 and TRBJ2-1, is GAGVSQSPSNKVTEKGKDVELRCDPISGHTALYWYRQSLGQGLEFLIYFQGNSAPDKSGLPSDRFSAERTGGSVSTLTIQRTQQEDSAVYLCASSLPAGTSFHEQFFGPGTRLTVL.

The V and J genes are TRBV18 and TRBJ1-4; no definite D call. Trimming took 0 bases from V and 5 from J, leaving 10 bases between them. CDR1 and CDR2 from the germline V gene are KGHSH and LQKENI. CDR3 length: 15 amino acids. The CDR3 sequence is CASSPPAATNEKLFF. The CDR3 DNA reads TGTGCCAGCTCACCACCGGCAGCTACAAATGAAAAACTGTTTTTT. Together with reference TRBV18 and TRBJ1-4, the CDR3 gives the full variable domain: NAGVMQNPRHLVRRRGQEARLRCSPMKGHSHVYWYRQLPEEGLKFMVYLQKENIIDESGMPKERFSAEFPKEGPSILRIQQVVRGDSAAYFCASSPPAATNEKLFFGSGTQLSVL.

This chain uses TRBV9 with TRBJ2-7; D not resolved. Germline V gives CDR1 SGDLS, CDR2 YYNGEE. This CDR3 has 14 amino acids. Trimming stripped 4 bases from V and 6 bases from J, with 17 bases between. The CDR3 DNA sequence: TGTGCCAGCAGCCGTATGGAAGGGTGGAGCGAGCAGTACTTC. Translating it yields CASSRMEGWSEQYF.

This chain connects TRBV7-9 to TRBJ2-5, with D perhaps TRBD2 (6 bases). This CDR3 region has 15 residues. The V and J ends lost 5 bases and 7 bases respectively, with 20 bases between them. CDR1 and CDR2 from the germline V gene are SEHNR and FQNEAQ (reference sequence). This chain's CDR3 is CASSPEGPDGATQYF. CDR3 nucleotides: TGTGCCAGCAGCCCGGAGGGTCCGGATGGTGCGACCCAGTACTTC.

The genes are TRBV11-2 and TRBJ1-5, with D maybe TRBD1 (5 bases). V was trimmed by 1 base and J by 2 bases, leaving 9 bases between them. CDR1 is SGHAT and CDR2 is FQNNGV in the germline V gene. The CDR3 has 15 residues. Here the CDR3 DNA reads TGTGCCAGCAGCTTAGCGTGGGGGGGCAATCAGCCCCAGCATTTT. Amino acid sequence: CASSLAWGGNQPQHF.

The CDR3 region has the DNA TGTGCCAGCAGTTTATCCTGGACGGACACCTACGAGCAGTACTTC. Translation: CASSLSWTDTYEQYF. This chain joins TRBV28 and TRBJ2-7, with a tentative D call TRBD1 (5 bases). The CDR3 totals 15 residues. With 1 base removed from V and 2 bases from J, the gap between germline ends came to 12 bases. Germline V gene lookup returns CDR1 MDHEN and CDR2 SYDVKM.

The chain has TRBV7-8 and TRBJ2-3; D call uncertain. Germline CDR1 SGHVS, CDR2 FQNEAQ. CDR3 length: 13 amino acids. Trimming took off 6 bases at V and 2 bases at J, with 9 bases between the two ends. As DNA, the CDR3 is TGTGCCAGCAGTCCCGACTTCACAGATACGCAGTATTTT. It codes for CASSPDFTDTQYF.

The chain uses TRBV10-3 and TRBJ1-5; D gene uncertain. V was trimmed by 0 bases and J by 3 bases, leaving 9 bases between them. The germline gives CDR1 ENHRY, CDR2 SYGVKD. There are 15 residues in the CDR3. CDR3 sequence reads: CAISESKGNNQPQHF. The CDR3 DNA is TGTGCCATCAGTGAGTCGAAGGGAAACAATCAGCCCCAGCATTTT.

The chain is built from TRBV5-1 and TRBJ2-7, with D possibly matching TRBD2 (7 bases). The length of the CDR3 is 20 residues. Germline-derived CDR1 and CDR2 are SGHRS and YFSETQ. V lost 4 bases, J lost 0 bases, and 29 bases lay in between. CDR3 residues: CASSTSAARLAGANSYEQYF. The CDR3, as DNA: TGCGCCAGCAGCACCTCGGCAGCCCGGTTGGCGGGGGCGAACTCCTACGAGCAGTACTTC.

The chain carries TRBV5-4 and TRBJ2-5; TRBD2 matches at 10 bases. J lost 0 bases, V lost 0 bases, and 11 bases had no gene match. The CDR3 loop spans 19 amino acids. Germline CDR1 SGHNT, CDR2 YYREEE (reference sequence). This CDR3 is CASSLGLGLAGVYQETQYF. The CDR3 DNA sequence: TGTGCCAGCAGCTTGGGGTTGGGGCTAGCGGGAGTTTACCAAGAGACCCAGTACTTC.